This passage covers 14 T cell receptor beta chains from one sample sequenced in a study of CD8 T cells in Susac syndrome. After extraction with the RNeasy kit, about 0.45 to 1 ug of the RNA was reverse transcribed using random hexamers. TCRdb re-derived calls from the immunoSEQ multiplex PCR reads in MiXCR, one entry per CDR3 protein. This table has 95,000 to 150,000 distinct CDR3 sequences, over 90% appearing once. Source material: CD8+ T cells from PBMCs. Receptor source: a human donor with Susac syndrome.

This sequence joins TRBV7-3 and TRBJ2-1, with 13 bases fitting TRBD2. Unmatched junction bases numbered 6, after V lost 6 bases and J lost 10 bases. This CDR3 comprises 14 residues. CDR1 is SGHTA, CDR2 FQGTGA, per germline. The CDR3 spells CASRTSGGAEEQFF. Written as DNA, the CDR3 is TGTGCCAGCAGAACTAGCGGGGGGGCGGAGGAGCAGTTCTTC.

The V call is TRBV4-2, the J call TRBJ2-1; D not resolved. The CDR3 runs to 13 residues. Between the trimmed V and J ends, which lost 2 bases and 3 bases, there was a span of 5 bases. Germline V gene data show CDR1 as LGHNA and CDR2 as YNFKEQ. As DNA, the CDR3 is TGTGCCAGCAGCCAATTTGGCTACAATGAGCAGTTCTTC. Translation gives CASSQFGYNEQFF.

DNA of the CDR3: TGTGCCAGCAGCCAAGATGCGGAGGTCACTGAAGCTTTCTTT. It is translated as CASSQDAEVTEAFF. The chain combines TRBV4-2 with TRBJ1-1; D unclear. Trimming left V 0 bases short and J 4 bases short, with 9 bases between. This CDR3 is 14 amino acids long. In germline, CDR1 is LGHNA, CDR2 YNFKEQ.

The V call is TRBV4-2, the J call TRBJ2-1; D may be TRBD2 (6 bases). The CDR3 runs to 16 residues. Germline V lookup: CDR1 LGHNA, CDR2 YNFKEQ. The V end was cut by 0 bases, the J end by 4 bases, with 13 bases between. The chain's CDR3 is CASSQEAGMAYNEQFF. The CDR3, as DNA: TGTGCCAGCAGCCAAGAGGCGGGGATGGCTTACAATGAGCAGTTCTTC.

The genes are TRBV18 and TRBJ2-5; TRBD1 agrees at 10 bases. Germline assignment: CDR1 KGHSH and CDR2 LQKENI. This CDR3 has 16 amino acids. Trimming took 4 bases from V and 1 from J; bases not matched to a gene: 6. DNA for the CDR3: TGTGCCAGCTCACATCCGGGACAGGGGTTCCAAGAGACCCAGTACTTC. Amino acids: CASSHPGQGFQETQYF.

As DNA, the CDR3 is TGTGCCAGCAGCTTAGGGTGGGGGGCCCCGGGGTATTTT. Protein product: CASSLGWGAPGYF. The rearrangement joins TRBV13 to TRBJ2-3, with D possibly called TRBD1 or TRBD2 (6 bases each). CDR3 size: 13 residues. Trimming left V 0 bases short and J 14 bases short, with 15 bases between. The germline V gene has CDR1 PRHDT and CDR2 FYEKMQ (reference sequence). Drawing the rest from reference TRBV13 and TRBJ2-3, the complete variable domain is AAGVIQSPRHLIKEKRETATLKCYPIPRHDTVYWYQQGPGQDPQFLISFYEKMQSDKGSIPDRFSAQQFSDYHSELNMSSLELGDSALYFCASSLGWGAPGYFGPGTRLTVL.

This clonotype was seen a few times. This chain links TRBV2 with TRBJ2-7; D is unresolved. The CDR3 consists of 12 residues. The germline V and J ends were trimmed by 3 bases and 1 base, with 4 bases remaining between them. Germline V gene lookup returns CDR1 SNHLY and CDR2 FYNNEI. CDR3 in DNA: TGTGCCAGCAGTGACGGTTCCTACGAGCAGTACTTC. It specifies CASSDGSYEQYF.

This chain links TRBV7-2 with TRBJ2-1, with D possibly being TRBD1 or TRBD2 (5 bases each). Trimming removed 4 bases at V and 2 bases at J, with 12 bases between. This CDR3 comprises 15 residues. CDR1 is SGHTA and CDR2 is FQGNSA in the germline V gene. The CDR3 region has the DNA TGTGCCAGCAGCTCGGTGGGGGTCCCCTACAATGAGCAGTTCTTC. Residues: CASSSVGVPYNEQFF.

The J gene is TRBJ2-7, the V gene TRBV11-2, with D perhaps TRBD2 (5 bases). Germline V gene lookup returns CDR1 SGHAT and CDR2 FQNNGV. The CDR3 totals 15 residues. Trimming left V 5 bases short and J 2 bases short, with 16 bases between. The CDR3 sequence is CASSLRTVGAYEQYF. The CDR3, as DNA: TGTGCCAGCAGCCTTAGGACTGTGGGCGCCTACGAGCAGTACTTC. The whole variable domain, filled in from reference TRBV11-2 and TRBJ2-7, reads EAGVAQSPRYKIIEKRQSVAFWCNPISGHATLYWYQQILGQGPKLLIQFQNNGVVDDSQLPKDRFSAERLKGVDSTLKIQPAKLEDSAVYLCASSLRTVGAYEQYFGPGTRLTVT.

CDR3 DNA sequence: TGTGCCAGCAGTTTTGTGTCTCGGGAGACCCAGTACTTC. It specifies CASSFVSRETQYF. The chain combines TRBV12-3 or TRBV12-4 with TRBJ2-5; D uncertain. V lost 3 bases and J lost 5, with 10 bases in between. CDR3 length equals 13 residues.

The genes are TRBV12-3 or TRBV12-4 and TRBJ1-2; 9 nucleotides align to TRBD1. The V gene end was trimmed by 3 bases and the J gene end by 8 bases; junction bases not matched to a gene: 10. This CDR3 is built from 15 residues. The CDR3 is CASSLGGQGLLGYTF. The CDR3 DNA is TGTGCCAGCAGTTTGGGGGGACAGGGCTTGCTGGGCTACACCTTC.

CDR3 DNA: TGTGCCAGCAGCATTAGCGGGGTCCACAATGAGCAGTTCTTC. Protein: CASSISGVHNEQFF. This rearrangement joins TRBV11-2 to TRBJ2-1; TRBD2 aligns across 8 bases. The ends lost 5 bases at V and 5 bases at J; junction bases unmatched: 5. There are 14 residues in the CDR3. CDR1 and CDR2 (germline): SGHAT, FQNNGV.

The V gene is TRBV20-1, the J gene TRBJ2-5; D is uncertain. Trimming removed 3 bases from V and 9 bases from J, with 11 bases in between. Germline V gene data show CDR1 as DFQATT and CDR2 as SNEGSKA (reference sequence). The CDR3 is made up of 11 amino acids. The CDR3 bases are TGCAGTGCTAGCGATACCGCGGCCCAGTACTTC. Its translation is CSASDTAAQYF.

The chain carries TRBV7-9 and TRBJ1-1; no clear D. The CDR3 has 14 amino acids. The germline V gene has CDR1 SEHNR and CDR2 FQNEAQ (reference sequence). The germline V and J ends were trimmed by 1 base and 0 bases, with 6 bases remaining between them. Here the CDR3 DNA reads TGTGCCAGCAGCTTAGTGGGTCTGAACACTGAAGCTTTCTTT. This encodes CASSLVGLNTEAFF.